This T cell receptor (beta chain) was sequenced in a study of tumor and adjacent non-tumor tissue in lung cancer. Study at large: Samples averaged about 4.3 million productive TCRbeta reads each.

General observations from the study: Patients with more diverse tumor TCRs had worse survival. Normal lung showed higher cumulative top 100 clone frequency than tumor. Tumor tissue had significantly higher TCR diversity than normal lung.

The germline gives CDR1 MNHEY, CDR2 SVGAGI. The length of the CDR3 is 13 residues. With respect to this clonotype: What it binds is not known. One end of the junction fails to match germline, which may point to a read error.

A modified ARM-PCR protocol with three rounds of nested PCR amplified TCRbeta. MiXCR, applied by TCRdb to the multiplex PCR reads, yields one record per CDR3 protein. The top ten hold 15% of the sample, which has some 90,000 distinct CDR3 sequences, around three fifths seen once. RNA was extracted from bulk tissue without any cell sorting. This receptor was obtained from a man between 65 and 79 years old with non-small cell lung cancer. Sequenced material: lung tumor tissue. This chain connects TRBV6-5 to TRBJ2-7, with unresolved D. The CDR3 DNA is TGTGCCAGCACTTTGAGATTTACCTACGAGCACTACTTC. As protein: CASTLRFTYEHYF.